This is a list of T cell receptor beta chains from one sample in a study of vaccination and CD4 T cells after COVID-19. TCRdb ran MiXCR on the PCR reads and lists one entry per CDR3 protein. Here the sample spans 20,000 to 25,000 distinct CDR3 sequences, 40% to 60% being singletons. No antigen has been identified for these receptors. The sequenced sample consisted of CD4+ T cells from blood, cultured in vitro. Every receptor here comes from a human donor who had recovered from COVID-19. The CDR3 runs from the conserved cysteine through the conserved F or W. The D gene is left open where the match is weak. The listing skips clone size in some rows; elsewhere it reads once, few, many or a size class.

V	size	D	J	length	CDR3	DNA
TRBV7-2	.	TRBD1	TRBJ2-5	14	CASSSTGSQETQYF	TGTGCCAGCAGCTCGACAGGGAGCCAAGAGACCCAGTACTTC
TRBV18	.	.	TRBJ2-1	13	CASSPGPYNEQFF	TGTGCCAGCTCACCCGGCCCGTACAATGAGCAGTTCTTC
TRBV4-1	.	.	TRBJ1-3	16	CASSQGPPRSGNTIYF	TGCGCCAGCAGCCAAGGCCCCCCCCGCTCTGGAAACACCATATATTTT
TRBV12-3/TRBV12-4	.	.	TRBJ1-1	15	CASSPSRDGGTEAFF	TGTGCCAGCAGCCCAAGTAGGGACGGTGGGACTGAAGCTTTCTTT
TRBV7-2	.	.	TRBJ2-2	15	CASSLALPMPGELFF	TGTGCCAGCAGCTTAGCGCTCCCTATGCCCGGGGAGCTGTTTTTT
TRBV15	few	.	TRBJ2-3	14	CATSRDPARDTQYF	TGTGCCACCAGCAGAGATCCGGCTAGGGATACGCAGTATTTT
TRBV14	.	.	TRBJ2-5	17	CASSQEMAGQIQETQYF	TGTGCCAGCAGCCAAGAAATGGCGGGACAGATTCAAGAGACCCAGTACTTC
TRBV5-4	.	TRBD1	TRBJ1-1	17	CASSIGQGGMVGTEAFF	TGTGCCAGCAGCATAGGACAGGGAGGAATGGTAGGGACTGAAGCTTTCTTT
TRBV6-1	few	TRBD1	TRBJ1-5	16	CASHSPHRQGHQPQHF	TGTGCCAGTCACAGCCCCCACAGACAGGGGCATCAGCCCCAGCATTTT
TRBV2	.	TRBD1	TRBJ2-7	15	CASSRSSGQGYEQYF	TGTGCCAGCAGTAGAAGTTCGGGACAGGGCTACGAGCAGTACTTC
TRBV7-8	.	.	TRBJ1-5	15	CASSETGFSNQPQHF	TGTGCCAGCAGCGAAACAGGGTTTAGCAATCAGCCCCAGCATTTT
TRBV5-1	.	TRBD2	TRBJ2-1	15	CASSTSSGSRNEQFF	TGCGCCAGCAGCACATCTAGCGGGAGTCGGAATGAGCAGTTCTTC
TRBV6-1	few	.	TRBJ1-2	13	CASSEFADYGYTF	TGTGCCAGCAGTGAGTTCGCAGACTATGGCTACACCTTC
TRBV14	few	.	TRBJ1-6	16	CASSRGSGLSNSPLHF	TGTGCCAGCAGCCGGGGGTCGGGGCTAAGTAATTCACCCCTCCACTTT
TRBV19	once	.	TRBJ2-7	14	CASSIIAGVYEQYF	TGTGCCAGTAGTATAATCGCAGGGGTCTACGAGCAGTACTTC
TRBV6-1	.	.	TRBJ2-5	15	CASSEPFGWGETQYF	TGTGCCAGCAGTGAACCATTCGGTTGGGGAGAGACCCAGTACTTC
TRBV20-1	few	.	TRBJ1-6	15	CSAPAGRSYNSPLHF	TGCAGTGCTCCCGCGGGGAGGTCCTATAATTCACCCCTCCACTTT
TRBV5-1	.	TRBD1	TRBJ1-5	15	CASSLEGGASQPQHF	TGCGCCAGCAGCTTGGAAGGGGGCGCCTCTCAGCCCCAGCATTTT
TRBV30	once	.	TRBJ1-1	15	CAWISREGGNTEAFF	TGTGCCTGGATCTCACGGGAGGGAGGGAACACTGAAGCTTTCTTT
TRBV6-1	few	.	TRBJ1-1	14	CASSAGGLNTEAFF	TGTGCCAGCAGTGCTGGGGGCCTGAACACTGAAGCTTTCTTT
TRBV19	.	.	TRBJ2-2	14	CASSAQTHTGELFF	TGTGCCAGTAGTGCTCAGACTCACACCGGGGAGCTGTTTTTT
TRBV29-1	.	TRBD1	TRBJ1-1	16	CSVYNRDRGPNTEAFF	TGCAGCGTTTACAACCGGGACAGGGGGCCGAACACTGAAGCTTTCTTT
TRBV15	.	TRBD1	TRBJ1-4	15	CATSSSDRALEKLFF	TGTGCCACCAGCAGCTCCGACAGGGCGTTGGAAAAACTGTTTTTT
TRBV12-3/TRBV12-4	.	TRBD2	TRBJ2-1	13	CASTSLGEGTPFF	TGTGCCAGCACCTCCCTTGGGGAGGGGACGCCTTTCTTC
TRBV20-1	.	.	TRBJ1-4	11	CSAPFNEKLFF	TGCAGTGCTCCCTTTAATGAAAAACTGTTTTTT
TRBV7-3	few	.	TRBJ2-6	13	CASGTSGANVLTF	TGTGCCAGCGGAACTTCTGGGGCCAACGTCCTGACTTTC
TRBV11-3	few	.	TRBJ1-1	14	CASSLSPRVTEAFF	TGTGCCAGCAGCTTATCTCCACGGGTCACTGAAGCTTTCTTT
TRBV5-6	.	.	TRBJ1-1	15	CASSLDARGNTEAFF	TGTGCCAGCAGCTTGGACGCCCGAGGGAACACTGAAGCTTTCTTT
TRBV29-1	few	.	TRBJ1-2	13	CSSPLQGGDGYTF	TGCAGCTCCCCCCTACAGGGTGGCGATGGCTACACCTTC
TRBV2	.	TRBD2	TRBJ2-1	17	CASSERGGAPRYNEQFF	TGTGCCAGCAGTGAGCGGGGGGGTGCGCCTCGCTACAATGAGCAGTTCTTC
TRBV6-1	few	.	TRBJ1-1	15	CASSDPGGMNTEAFF	TGTGCCAGCAGTGATCCTGGCGGGATGAACACTGAAGCTTTCTTT